This is a list of T cell receptor beta chains from one sample in a study of shared clonotypes between healthy human individuals. Repertoires were generated with immunoSEQ multiplex PCR, while TCRdb's copy carries only in-frame clones and drops some. The sample shows around 2,000,000 clones, approximately 94% of them seen only once. The sample consisted of naive CD8+ T cells sorted from blood. All receptors come from a man aged 18 to 35 in good health. CDR3s include the opening cysteine and the closing phenylalanine or tryptophan. Each record gives: J gene, V gene, CDR3 protein.

J gene: TRBJ2-1; V gene: TRBV5-6; CDR3 protein: CASSSPWERGPYNEQFF
J gene: TRBJ1-1; V gene: TRBV19; CDR3 protein: CASRLPGGPTEAFF
J gene: TRBJ2-7; V gene: TRBV19; CDR3 protein: CASSMGTGYEQYF
J gene: TRBJ1-2; V gene: TRBV27; CDR3 protein: CASSPRGRAYGYTF
J gene: TRBJ1-1; V gene: TRBV7-9; CDR3 protein: CASSDTWGAGTEAFF
J gene: TRBJ1-5; V gene: TRBV27; CDR3 protein: CASSRGGGLQPQHF
J gene: TRBJ2-2; V gene: TRBV4-1; CDR3 protein: CASSQDLWGAEELFF
J gene: TRBJ2-2; V gene: TRBV25-1; CDR3 protein: CASSNPGRPGTGELFF
J gene: TRBJ2-1; V gene: TRBV7-9; CDR3 protein: CASSLKRDEQFF
J gene: TRBJ1-2; V gene: TRBV28; CDR3 protein: CASSLVPVSYGYTF
J gene: TRBJ1-4; V gene: TRBV11-1; CDR3 protein: CASSFGTAPTNEKLFF
J gene: TRBJ2-2; V gene: TRBV4-3; CDR3 protein: CASSQDLLAGVPGELFF
J gene: TRBJ1-6; V gene: TRBV30; CDR3 protein: CAWSVRGSPLHF
J gene: TRBJ2-1; V gene: TRBV13; CDR3 protein: CASSLGLLAGDLSYNEQFF
J gene: TRBJ2-1; V gene: TRBV28; CDR3 protein: CASSFEWISGDNEQFF
J gene: TRBJ1-1; V gene: TRBV20-1; CDR3 protein: CSASQTEAFF
J gene: TRBJ2-1; V gene: TRBV27; CDR3 protein: CASSPGLAGSYNEQFF
J gene: TRBJ2-7; V gene: TRBV7-9; CDR3 protein: CASSSLSQNSYEQYF
J gene: TRBJ1-5; V gene: TRBV5-1; CDR3 protein: CASSPTGQGASQPQHF
J gene: TRBJ2-2; V gene: TRBV10-3; CDR3 protein: CAISGGAAGELFF
J gene: TRBJ2-7; V gene: TRBV2; CDR3 protein: CASSEGDRKTYEQYF
J gene: TRBJ2-1; V gene: TRBV29-1; CDR3 protein: CSANGHEQFF